This T cell receptor beta chain appears in the sequencing data of a study of shared clonotypes between healthy human individuals. Method: immunoSEQ multiplex PCR; TCRdb's copy keeps in-frame clones and lacks some. The sample contains under 850,000 clones, 72% of which appear only once. Germline V gene data show CDR1 as ENHRY and CDR2 as SYGVKD. V was shortened by 8 bases and J by 6 bases, with 17 bases between the two germline ends. This CDR3 comprises 14 residues. The sequenced sample was memory CD4+ T cells sorted from blood. Subset noted: CD45RA-negative fraction. The TCR comes from a woman aged 25-40 years in good health. The rearrangement uses TRBV10-3 and TRBJ1-5; a possible D gene is TRBD1 (6 bases). CDR3 nucleotides: TGTGCCATCTGGAGGGGGGGCTTGGGTCAGCCCCAGCATTTT. This codes for CAIWRGGLGQPQHF.